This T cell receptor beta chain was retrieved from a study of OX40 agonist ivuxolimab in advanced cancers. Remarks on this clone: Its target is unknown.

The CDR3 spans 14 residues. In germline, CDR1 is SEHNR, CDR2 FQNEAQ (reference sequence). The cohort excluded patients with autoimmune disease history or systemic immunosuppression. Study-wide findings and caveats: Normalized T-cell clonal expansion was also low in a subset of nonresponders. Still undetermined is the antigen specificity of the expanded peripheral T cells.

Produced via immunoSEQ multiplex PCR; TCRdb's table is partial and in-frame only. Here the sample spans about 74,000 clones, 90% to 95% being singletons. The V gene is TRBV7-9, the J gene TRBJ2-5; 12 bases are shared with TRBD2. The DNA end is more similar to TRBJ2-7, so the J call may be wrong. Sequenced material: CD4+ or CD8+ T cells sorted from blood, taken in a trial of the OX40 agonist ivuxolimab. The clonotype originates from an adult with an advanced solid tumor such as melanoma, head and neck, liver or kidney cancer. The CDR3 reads CASGLAGNTYEQYF. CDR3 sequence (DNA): TGTGCCAGCGGACTAGCGGGGAACACCTACGAGCAGTACTTC.